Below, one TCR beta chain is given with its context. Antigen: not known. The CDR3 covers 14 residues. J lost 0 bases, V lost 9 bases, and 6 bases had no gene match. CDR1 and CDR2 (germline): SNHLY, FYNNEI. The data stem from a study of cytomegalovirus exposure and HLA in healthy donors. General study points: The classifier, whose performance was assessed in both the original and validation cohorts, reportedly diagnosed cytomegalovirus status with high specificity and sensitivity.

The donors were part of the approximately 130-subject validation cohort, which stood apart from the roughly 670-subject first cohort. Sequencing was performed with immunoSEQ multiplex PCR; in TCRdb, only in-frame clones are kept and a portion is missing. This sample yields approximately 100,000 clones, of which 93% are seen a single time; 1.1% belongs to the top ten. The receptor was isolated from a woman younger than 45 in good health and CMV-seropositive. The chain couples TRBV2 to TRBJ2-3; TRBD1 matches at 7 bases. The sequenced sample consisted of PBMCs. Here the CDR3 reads CARGDRSSTDTQYF. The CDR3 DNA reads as TGTGCCAGGGGGGACAGATCTAGCACAGATACGCAGTATTTT.